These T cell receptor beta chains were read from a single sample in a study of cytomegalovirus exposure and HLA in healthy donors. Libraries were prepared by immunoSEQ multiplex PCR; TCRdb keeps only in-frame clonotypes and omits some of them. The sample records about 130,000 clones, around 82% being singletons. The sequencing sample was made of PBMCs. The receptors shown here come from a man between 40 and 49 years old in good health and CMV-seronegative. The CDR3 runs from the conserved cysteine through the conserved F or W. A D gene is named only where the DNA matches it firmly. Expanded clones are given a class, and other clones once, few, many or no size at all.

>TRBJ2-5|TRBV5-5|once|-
CASSRVETRGQETQYF
TGTGCCAGCAGTCGGGTCGAGACTAGAGGCCAAGAGACCCAGTACTTC
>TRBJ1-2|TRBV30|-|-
CAWRDGTEGF
TGTGCCTGGAGAGACGGGACGGAGGGCTTC
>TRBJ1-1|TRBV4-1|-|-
CASSPSGGQAGTEAFF
TGCGCCAGCAGCCCAAGCGGGGGCCAGGCGGGCACTGAAGCTTTCTTT
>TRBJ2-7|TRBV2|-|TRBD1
CASTGTGYEQYF
TGTGCCAGTACCGGGACAGGATACGAGCAGTACTTC
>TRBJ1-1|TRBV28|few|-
CASSRGGGEAFF
TGTGCCAGCAGCAGAGGTGGTGGTGAAGCTTTCTTT
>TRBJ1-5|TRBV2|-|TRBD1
CASSGTGDKPQHF
TGTGCCAGCAGCGGGACAGGGGATAAGCCCCAGCATTTT
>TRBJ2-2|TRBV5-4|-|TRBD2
CASSLGLAVNTGELFF
TGTGCCAGCAGCTTGGGACTAGCGGTGAACACCGGGGAGCTGTTTTTT
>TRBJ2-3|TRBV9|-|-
CASSVAPAVTDTQYF
TGTGCCAGCAGCGTAGCTCCAGCGGTCACAGATACGCAGTATTTT
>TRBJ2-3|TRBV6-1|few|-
CASTSRGIGTDTQYF
TGTGCCAGCACCTCCCGGGGGATAGGAACAGATACGCAGTATTTT
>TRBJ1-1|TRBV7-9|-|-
CASSPSFSGVTEAFF
TGTGCCAGCAGCCCCAGTTTTTCAGGGGTCACTGAAGCTTTCTTT
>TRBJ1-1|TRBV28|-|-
CASFRGYGDEAFF
TGTGCCAGTTTTAGGGGGTACGGTGATGAAGCTTTCTTT
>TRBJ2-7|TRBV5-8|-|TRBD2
CASNGPLAGFSYEQYF
TGTGCCAGCAATGGGCCACTAGCGGGGTTTTCCTACGAGCAGTACTTC
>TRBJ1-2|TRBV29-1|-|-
CSVASGGGYTF
TGCAGCGTTGCCTCGGGGGGGGGCTACACCTTC
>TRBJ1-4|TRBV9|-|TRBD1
CASSPRTGRTNEKLFF
TGTGCCAGCAGCCCCAGGACAGGGCGAACTAATGAAAAACTGTTTTTT
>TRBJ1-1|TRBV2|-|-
CASSVQGGQGAFF
TGTGCCAGCAGCGTCCAGGGTGGGCAGGGAGCTTTCTTT
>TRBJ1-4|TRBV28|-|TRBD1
CASSFAGTAVSSSEKLFF
TGTGCCAGCAGTTTCGCGGGGACAGCAGTTAGTTCCAGTGAAAAACTGTTTTTT
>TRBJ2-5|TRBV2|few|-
CASSELTGITETQYF
TGTGCCAGCAGTGAATTAACAGGGATAACGGAGACCCAGTACTTC
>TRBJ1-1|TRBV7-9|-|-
CASSPSPGFTEAFF
TGTGCCAGCAGCCCATCCCCAGGGTTCACTGAAGCTTTCTTT
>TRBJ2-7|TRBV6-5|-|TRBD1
CASSSDRGLEQYF
TGTGCCAGCAGTTCCGACAGGGGGCTCGAGCAGTACTTC
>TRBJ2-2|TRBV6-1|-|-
CASSEMSRSTGELFF
TGTGCCAGCAGCGAAATGTCCAGATCGACCGGGGAGCTGTTTTTT
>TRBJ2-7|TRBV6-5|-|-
CASSYGGHEQYF
TGTGCCAGCAGTTACGGAGGGCACGAGCAGTACTTC
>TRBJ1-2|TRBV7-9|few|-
CASSLDRENYGYTF
TGTGCCAGCAGCTTAGACAGGGAGAACTATGGCTACACCTTC
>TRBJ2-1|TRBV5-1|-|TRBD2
CASSLGSGGAGEQFF
TGCGCCAGCAGCTTGGGCAGCGGGGGGGCCGGTGAGCAGTTCTTC
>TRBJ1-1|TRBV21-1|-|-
CASSKIESGINMNTEAFF
TGTGCCAGCAGCAAGATAGAGTCAGGGATAAACATGAACACTGAAGCTTTCTTT
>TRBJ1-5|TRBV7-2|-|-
CASSSFNQPQHF
TGTGCCAGCAGCTCCTTCAATCAGCCCCAGCATTTT
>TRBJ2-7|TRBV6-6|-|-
CASSWGGEQYF
TGTGCCAGCAGTTGGGGCGGCGAGCAGTACTTC
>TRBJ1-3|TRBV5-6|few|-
CASSLRGTGNTIYF
TGTGCCAGCAGCTTGAGGGGTACTGGAAACACCATATATTTT
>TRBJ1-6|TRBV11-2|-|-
CASSLTGEGNSPLHF
TGTGCCAGCAGCTTAACGGGGGAGGGTAATTCACCCCTCCACTTT
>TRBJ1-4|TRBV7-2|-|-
CASTGRTGSNEKLFF
TGTGCCAGCACCGGACGGACGGGAAGTAATGAAAAACTGTTTTTT
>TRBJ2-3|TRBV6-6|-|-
CASSYPEAQYF
TGTGCCAGCAGTTACCCGGAGGCGCAGTATTTT
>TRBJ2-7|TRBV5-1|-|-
CASSSAGYPYEQYF
TGCGCCAGCAGCTCCGCAGGATACCCCTACGAGCAGTACTTC
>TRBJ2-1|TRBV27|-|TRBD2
CASSLSGGAGGEQFF
TGTGCCAGCAGTTTAAGCGGGGGAGCGGGCGGTGAGCAGTTCTTC
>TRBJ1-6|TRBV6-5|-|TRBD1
CASRPGQGLTPLHF
TGTGCCAGCAGGCCCGGACAGGGGCTAACACCCCTCCACTTT
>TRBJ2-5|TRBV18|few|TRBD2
CASSPLVLAGQETQYF
TGTGCCAGCTCACCACTAGTACTAGCGGGGCAGGAGACCCAGTACTTC
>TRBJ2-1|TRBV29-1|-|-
CSVAARGAPGFYNEQFF
TGCAGCGTCGCCGCCCGGGGGGCCCCGGGGTTCTACAATGAGCAGTTCTTC
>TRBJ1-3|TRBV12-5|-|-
CASAVGTNSGNTIYF
TGTGCTAGTGCGGTAGGGACAAACTCTGGAAACACCATATATTTT
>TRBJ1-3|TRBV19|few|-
CASEQGSSGNTIYF
TGTGCCAGTGAGCAGGGAAGCTCTGGAAACACCATATATTTT
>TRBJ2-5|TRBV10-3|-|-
CAISSGGPQETQYF
TGTGCCATCAGTTCGGGGGGCCCTCAAGAGACCCAGTACTTC
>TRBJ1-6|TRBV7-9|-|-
CASSLGQFSISSYNSPLHF
TGTGCCAGCAGCTTAGGACAGTTCTCGATCAGCTCCTATAATTCACCCCTCCACTTT
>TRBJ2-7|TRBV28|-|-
CASRSPSGEQYF
TGTGCCAGCAGAAGTCCCTCGGGGGAGCAGTACTTC
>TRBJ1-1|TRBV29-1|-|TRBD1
CSGGDRGLLEAFF
TGCAGCGGGGGCGACAGGGGTTTGCTGGAAGCTTTCTTT
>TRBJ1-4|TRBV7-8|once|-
CASSSTGPREKLFF
TGTGCCAGCAGCTCGACAGGCCCTCGGGAAAAACTGTTTTTT
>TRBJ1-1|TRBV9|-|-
CASSPSGNTEAFF
TGTGCCAGCAGCCCCTCAGGGAACACTGAAGCTTTCTTT
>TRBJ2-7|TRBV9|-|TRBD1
CASSVGTGAKQYF
TGTGCCAGCAGCGTTGGGACAGGGGCTAAGCAGTACTTC
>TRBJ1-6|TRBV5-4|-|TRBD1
CASSQGQGGNSPLHF
TGTGCCAGCAGCCAAGGACAGGGGGGCAATTCACCCCTCCACTTT
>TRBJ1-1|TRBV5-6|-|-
CASSLESIRVHEEDTEAFF
TGTGCCAGCAGCTTGGAGTCGATCCGGGTCCATGAGGAAGACACTGAAGCTTTCTTT